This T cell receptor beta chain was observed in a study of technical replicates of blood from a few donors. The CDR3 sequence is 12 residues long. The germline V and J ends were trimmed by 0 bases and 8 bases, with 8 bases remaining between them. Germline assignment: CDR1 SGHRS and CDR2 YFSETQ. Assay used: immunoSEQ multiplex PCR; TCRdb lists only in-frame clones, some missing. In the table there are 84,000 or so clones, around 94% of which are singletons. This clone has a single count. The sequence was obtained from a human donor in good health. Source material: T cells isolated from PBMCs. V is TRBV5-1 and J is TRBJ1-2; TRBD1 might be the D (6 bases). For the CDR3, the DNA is TGCGCCAGCAGCTTGGACAGGGAAGGCTACACCTTC. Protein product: CASSLDREGYTF.